This TCR beta chain stems from a study of cytomegalovirus exposure and HLA in healthy donors. Whole-study context: In an earlier analysis, 95 million to 130 million unique TCR beta sequences were found from some 200 million T cells. Whole-study results and caveats: TRBV6-2, TRBV6-3 and some other V segments were unresolvable in 87-base-pair reads.

The PCR ran on 60 Vbeta and 13 Jbeta primers. Source study methods: An analysis performed later counted 60 million to 90 million unique TCR beta chains (roughly 10 million of them shared). Here immunoSEQ multiplex PCR was the method, and the copy in TCRdb shows in-frame clones only, minus some. The DNA was the basis for D and trimming; V, J and clone size are from that table. Here the sample spans about 140,000 clones, 76% being singletons. V lost 4 bases to trimming and J lost 10 bases, with 17 bases between them. The CDR3 consists of 14 residues. Germline-derived CDR1 and CDR2 are SGHDT and YYEEEE. About this clone itself: Its target is not known.

Unrecorded immune exposures were likely, despite nominal health at sampling. The sequencing input was PBMCs. The clonotype comes from a man younger than 30 in good health and CMV-seronegative. The V and J genes are TRBV5-6 and TRBJ1-4; a weak D match, TRBD1 (6 bases). CDR3 in DNA: TGTGCCAGCAGCCTGGGGGCGGTGGAGGGAAAACTGTTTTTT. Translating it yields CASSLGAVEGKLFF.